Here is one TCR beta chain with its context. Its antigen is unidentified. The time point here: week 35, safety follow-up. Every single dose of the vaccine, 300 ug of mutant IDH1 20-mer peptide, came with topical imiquimod. The data stem from a study of a mutant IDH1 vaccine in newly diagnosed glioma. The wider study: Vaccines were begun 4-6 weeks after radiotherapy alone, or with temozolomide cycles.

Some clones are missing from TCRdb's copy, which holds only in-frame ones; the method was immunoSEQ multiplex PCR. The table records more than 25,000 clones, roughly 80% of them present only once. V was pared by 2 bases and J by 3 bases, with 6 bases between. The CDR3 runs to 12 residues. Per the germline V gene, CDR1 is SGHTS and CDR2 is YDEGEE. General study points: Pseudoprogression seemed unlinked to shifts in top peripheral T cell clonotypes.

This TCR was sampled from a woman aged 25 to 39 with glioma. Some clones in this sample may be carry-over from other donors' samples. This specimen consisted of PBMCs, obtained from a glioma patient whose treatment included an IDH1 peptide vaccine. The rearrangement joins TRBV5-8 to TRBJ2-7, with a possible D match to TRBD2 (5 bases). Here the CDR3 reads CASSFGVYEQYF. The CDR3 DNA sequence: TGTGCCAGCAGCTTCGGGGTCTACGAGCAGTACTTC.